These 28 T cell receptor beta chains share one sample of origin, sequenced in a study of cytomegalovirus exposure and HLA in healthy donors. Clones were read by immunoSEQ multiplex PCR, and TCRdb kept only the in-frame ones, dropping some. The sample contains approximately 210,000 clones, around 88% of which appear only once. The sample taken for sequencing was PBMCs. These receptor sequences come from a young woman in good health and CMV-seronegative.

The chain is built from TRBV5-1 and TRBJ2-2; perhaps TRBD2 as D (6 bases). V was shortened by 0 bases and J by 7 bases, with 10 bases between the two germline ends. Germline V gene data show CDR1 as SGHRS and CDR2 as YFSETQ. The CDR3 extends over 14 amino acids. In DNA, the CDR3 is TGCGCCAGCAGCTTGGAGGCGGGAATCGGGGAGCTGTTTTTT. As protein: CASSLEAGIGELFF. Based on the CDR3 plus reference TRBV5-1 and TRBJ2-2, the full variable domain is KAGVTQTPRYLIKTRGQQVTLSCSPISGHRSVSWYQQTPGQGLQFLFEYFSETQRNKGNFPGRFSGRQFSNSRSEMNVSTLELGDSALYLCASSLEAGIGELFFGEGSRLTVL.

J is TRBJ1-5 and V is TRBV28; the match to TRBD1 covers 7 bases. Germline values: CDR1 MDHEN, CDR2 SYDVKM. V shed 8 bases, J shed 0 bases, and the junction held 7 bases outside the gene matches. The CDR3 spans 15 residues. Here the CDR3 DNA reads TGTGCCAGCCGTGACAGGGCCTATAGCAATCAGCCCCAGCATTTT. Residues: CASRDRAYSNQPQHF.

J is TRBJ2-5 and V is TRBV23-1; D may be TRBD1 (6 bases). TRBV23-1 is recorded as an ORF, its role being uncertain. V was cut by 0 bases and J by 0 bases, with 11 bases left in between. The CDR3 extends over 16 amino acids. CDR3 region: CASSQSAGQYQETQYF. CDR3 DNA: TGCGCCAGCAGTCAATCCGCTGGACAGTACCAAGAGACCCAGTACTTC.

The chain is built from TRBV10-3 and TRBJ2-3, with 12 bases that match TRBD2. CDR1 and CDR2 (germline): ENHRY, SYGVKD. The CDR3 covers 15 residues. V dropped 3 bases and J dropped 5; count of bases not matched to a gene: 3. CDR3 sequence reads: CAISDASGRGDTQYF. Written as DNA, the CDR3 is TGTGCCATCAGTGATGCTAGCGGGAGGGGAGATACGCAGTATTTT.

The chain employs TRBV27 and TRBJ2-7; 9 nucleotides align to TRBD1. After removal of 3 bases from V and 3 bases from J, the junction contained 9 bases not matched to a gene. Germline V gene data show CDR1 as MNHEY and CDR2 as SMNVEV (reference sequence). This CDR3 is built from 16 residues. The CDR3 nucleotides read TGTGCCAGCAGTTTGGAGGGACAGGGAGGACTCTACGAGCAGTACTTC. It codes for CASSLEGQGGLYEQYF.

The J gene is TRBJ2-2, the V gene TRBV7-8; TRBD2 matches at 8 bases. Trimming took 6 bases from V and 7 from J; bases not matched to a gene: 19. This CDR3 comprises 18 residues. Germline V gene lookup returns CDR1 SGHVS and CDR2 FQNEAQ. CDR3 region: CASSPRPLSGSLVGELFF. The CDR3 nucleotides are TGTGCCAGCAGTCCTCGCCCGTTAAGCGGGAGTCTGGTCGGGGAGCTGTTTTTT.

The chain joins TRBV19 to TRBJ2-1; a possible D gene is TRBD2 (7 bases). The germline V gene has CDR1 LNHDA and CDR2 SQIVND (reference sequence). The CDR3 totals 14 residues. Trimming removed 7 bases from V and 2 bases from J, with 12 bases in between. The CDR3 coding sequence is TGTGCCAGTAAGGGGGAGGGGGCCTACAATGAGCAGTTCTTC. Its translation is CASKGEGAYNEQFF.

This rearrangement joins TRBV6-5 to TRBJ2-1; the D gene is possibly TRBD1 (5 bases). This CDR3 is built from 13 residues. Germline V gene sequence: CDR1 MNHEY, CDR2 SVGAGI. V was trimmed by 4 bases and J by 7 bases, leaving 11 bases between them. The CDR3: CASSLIQGNEQFF. The CDR3 DNA reads as TGTGCCAGCAGTTTAATCCAGGGTAATGAGCAGTTCTTC.

This chain uses TRBV28 with TRBJ2-7, with 13 bases aligning to TRBD2. V lost 5 bases and J lost 1; bases outside the gene matches: 14. The CDR3 runs to 19 residues. The V gene's germline CDR1 is MDHEN and CDR2 SYDVKM. The CDR3 is CASSPRLAGGPLGSYEQYF. The CDR3, as DNA: TGTGCCAGCAGTCCAAGACTAGCGGGAGGCCCTTTGGGGTCCTACGAGCAGTACTTC.

The chain couples TRBV15 to TRBJ1-1; no clear D. V lost 0 bases, J lost 7 bases, and 9 bases lay in between. CDR3 length: 13 amino acids. From germline, CDR1 is LNHNV and CDR2 YYDKDF (reference sequence). The CDR3 spells CATSRDILFEAFF. CDR3 DNA: TGTGCCACCAGCAGAGATATTCTGTTTGAAGCTTTCTTT.

The chain uses TRBV5-1 and TRBJ2-7; 12 nucleotides line up with TRBD2. Germline-derived CDR1 and CDR2 are SGHRS and YFSETQ. The CDR3 totals 19 residues. V dropped 0 bases and J dropped 0; count of bases not matched to a gene: 10. CDR3 bases: TGCGCCAGCAGCTTGGAGGGCGTTCGACTAGCGGGAGACTCCTACGAGCAGTACTTC. Translated: CASSLEGVRLAGDSYEQYF.

The V gene is TRBV5-1, the J gene TRBJ2-5; maybe TRBD1 (5 bases). Trimming left V 3 bases short and J 2 bases short, with 17 bases between. Germline V CDR1 and CDR2: SGHRS, YFSETQ. This CDR3 is 16 amino acids long. The CDR3 is CASSSNGHILQETQYF. The CDR3 DNA reads TGCGCCAGCAGCTCGAACGGACACATACTTCAAGAGACCCAGTACTTC.

As for this clone: Other DNA sequences in the sample encode the same CDR3. V and J are TRBV7-9 and TRBJ2-7; D might be TRBD2 (6 bases). Trimming pared 5 bases from V and 3 bases from J, leaving 11 bases between. Germline values: CDR1 SEHNR, CDR2 FQNEAQ (reference sequence). The CDR3 has 13 residues. The CDR3 bases are TGTGCCAGCAGCCCTACTAGCAGCTACGAGCAGTACTTC. Its protein is CASSPTSSYEQYF.

The chain recombines TRBV9 with TRBJ2-1; D is perhaps TRBD1 (6 bases). This CDR3 contains 15 residues. V lost 4 bases, J lost 9 bases, and 20 bases lay in between. The germline gives CDR1 SGDLS, CDR2 YYNGEE. In DNA form, the CDR3 reads TGTGCCAGCAGCCCTCCCGAGGGGGAACTGGGTGAGCAGTTCTTC. It codes for CASSPPEGELGEQFF.

This clone came up a few times. Other DNA sequences in the same sample also yield this CDR3. This sequence joins TRBV29-1 and TRBJ2-7, with TRBD2 identical over 13 bases. The CDR3 has 13 amino acids. Unmatched junction bases numbered 2, after V lost 6 bases and J lost 3 bases. In germline, CDR1 is SQVTM, CDR2 ANQGSEA. DNA of the CDR3: TGCAGCGTGAGACTAGCGGGGGGCTACGAGCAGTACTTC. Translation: CSVRLAGGYEQYF.

This sequence joins TRBV5-1 and TRBJ1-3; no clear D. There are 16 residues in the CDR3. The germline gives CDR1 SGHRS, CDR2 YFSETQ. The V end was cut by 0 bases, the J end by 0 bases, with 10 bases between. The CDR3 region is CASSLAWSGSGNTIYF. In nucleotides, the CDR3 is TGCGCCAGCAGCTTGGCCTGGTCCGGCTCTGGAAACACCATATATTTT.

This chain uses TRBV7-8 with TRBJ2-7, with 8 bases matching TRBD2. V gave up 5 bases and J gave up 7 bases; unmatched junction bases: 13. Germline CDR1 reads SGHVS; CDR2 reads FQNEAQ. This CDR3 is 15 amino acids long. The CDR3 sequence: CASSLVGGVAGEQYF. CDR3 nucleotide sequence: TGTGCCAGCAGCCTCGTCGGGGGGGTAGCGGGAGAGCAGTACTTC.

This chain connects TRBV19 to TRBJ1-1; D remains ambiguous. CDR3 size: 14 residues. The germline V gene encodes CDR1 LNHDA and CDR2 SQIVND (reference sequence). Trimming cost V 6 bases and J 4 bases, with 15 bases left between them. CDR3 residues: CASSVGMGSTEAFF. Written as DNA, the CDR3 is TGTGCCAGTAGCGTTGGGATGGGGAGCACTGAAGCTTTCTTT. Filled out from reference TRBV19 and TRBJ1-1, the complete variable domain reads DGGITQSPKYLFRKEGQNVTLSCEQNLNHDAMYWYRQDPGQGLRLIYYSQIVNDFQKGDIAEGYSVSREKKESFPLTVTSAQKNPTAFYLCASSVGMGSTEAFFGQGTRLTVV.

This chain connects TRBV7-8 to TRBJ2-1; D gene ambiguous. The length of the CDR3 is 13 residues. CDR1 is SGHVS, CDR2 FQNEAQ, per germline. The V and J ends lost 0 bases and 7 bases respectively, with 7 bases between them. The DNA of the CDR3 is TGTGCCAGCAGCTTAGCGCCTATTAATGAGCAGTTCTTC. Its translation: CASSLAPINEQFF. Drawing the rest from reference TRBV7-8 and TRBJ2-1, the complete variable domain is GAGVSQSPRYKVAKRGQDVALRCDPISGHVSLFWYQQALGQGPEFLTYFQNEAQLDKSGLPSDRFFAERPEGSVSTLKIQRTQQEDSAVYLCASSLAPINEQFFGPGTRLTVL.

This clone was counted only a few times. The chain employs TRBV4-2 and TRBJ2-3; 8 bases are a match to TRBD1. The CDR3 is 16 amino acids. J gave up 1 base and V 3 bases, and 6 bases lay outside the gene matches. The germline V gene encodes CDR1 LGHNA and CDR2 YNFKEQ. The CDR3 reads CASSQKDRDGTDTQYF. The CDR3, as DNA: TGTGCCAGCAGCCAGAAGGACAGGGACGGCACAGATACGCAGTATTTT.

This rearrangement joins TRBV7-9 to TRBJ2-3, with D unresolved. The germline gives CDR1 SEHNR, CDR2 FQNEAQ (reference sequence). The V gene lost 0 bases and the J gene lost 3 bases, with 4 bases spanning the gap. The CDR3 runs to 13 residues. The CDR3 region has the DNA TGTGCCAGCAGCTTAGCCTTGACAGATACGCAGTATTTT. It yields the protein CASSLALTDTQYF.

V and J are TRBV4-2 and TRBJ1-5; 10 positions match TRBD1. J was trimmed by 6 bases and V by 1 base; bases with no gene match: 6. Germline CDR1 is LGHNA and CDR2 is YNFKEQ. The CDR3 spans 16 residues. CDR3: CASSQGDRGLGQPQHF. CDR3 nucleotides: TGTGCCAGCAGCCAAGGAGACAGGGGGCTAGGTCAGCCCCAGCATTTT.

The chain couples TRBV4-1 to TRBJ2-5, with 8 bases fitting TRBD1. Per germline, CDR1 MGHRA and CDR2 YSYEKL. The V and J ends lost 7 bases and 4 bases, in that order; junction bases with no gene match: 11. This CDR3 spans 15 amino acids. CDR3 DNA: TGCGCCAGCAACGAAGTGCCAGGGGGCGCAGAGACCCAGTACTTC. This codes for CASNEVPGGAETQYF.

The chain has TRBV5-6 and TRBJ1-3; 7 bases map to TRBD1. The germline gives CDR1 SGHDT, CDR2 YYEEEE. Trimming removed 4 bases from V and 3 bases from J; junction bases left unmatched: 4. The CDR3 is 14 residues long. The CDR3 here is CASSARQGGNTIYF. The DNA of the CDR3 is TGTGCCAGCAGCGCGCGACAGGGTGGAAACACCATATATTTT.

This chain joins TRBV7-9 and TRBJ2-1, with 11 bases that match TRBD2. Germline values: CDR1 SEHNR, CDR2 FQNEAQ (reference sequence). CDR3 length: 16 residues. With V trimmed by 5 bases and J by 4 bases, 7 bases remained unmatched. The CDR3 DNA is TGTGCCAGCAGCCAACTGACTAGCGGGACGTACAATGAGCAGTTCTTC. Its protein product is CASSQLTSGTYNEQFF.

V and J are TRBV6-5 and TRBJ2-5, with unresolved D. Germline values: CDR1 MNHEY, CDR2 SVGAGI. Trimming pared 7 bases from V and 7 bases from J, leaving 13 bases between. The CDR3 has 12 residues. In nucleotides, the CDR3 is TGTGCCAGCACAGGCAGTGTTGGGACCCAGTACTTC. Translating gives CASTGSVGTQYF.

This rearrangement joins TRBV7-6 to TRBJ2-7, with D possibly being TRBD1 (5 bases). Trimming pared 4 bases from V and 6 bases from J, leaving 19 bases between. CDR1 is SGHVS and CDR2 is FNYEAQ in the germline V gene. The CDR3 is 15 residues long. CDR3 DNA: TGTGCCAGCAGCTCCTTATTGGACAATGGCTTCGAGCAGTACTTC. Protein product: CASSSLLDNGFEQYF.

V and J are TRBV2 and TRBJ1-2, with TRBD1 matching over 9 bases. The CDR3 has 15 amino acids. Germline CDR1 SNHLY, CDR2 FYNNEI. The ends lost 5 bases at V and 4 bases at J; junction bases unmatched: 8. The CDR3 reads CASSRDRGVGYGYTF. The CDR3, as DNA: TGTGCCAGCAGTCGCGACAGGGGGGTAGGCTATGGCTACACCTTC. The full variable domain, rest sourced from reference TRBV2 and TRBJ1-2, is EPEVTQTPSHQVTQMGQEVILRCVPISNHLYFYWYRQILGQKVEFLVSFYNNEISEKSEIFDDQFSVERPDGSNFTLKIRSTKLEDSAMYFCASSRDRGVGYGYTFGSGTRLTVV.